Here is one T cell receptor (beta chain) with its context. The antigen is not known. This entry comes from a study of T cell responses to AZD1222 COVID-19 vaccine. Using immunoSEQ multiplex PCR, the repertoire was profiled, and TCRdb retains in-frame clones only, with some absent. The sample shows fewer than 180,000 clones, around 94% of them seen only once. General observations from the study: Repertoire collection took place solely once the T cell response had peaked.

The V segment lost 5 bases and the J segment 4 bases; nucleotides outside the gene matches: 11. Germline CDR1 is LGHDT and CDR2 is YNNKEL (reference sequence). CDR3 length equals 16 residues. The genes are TRBV3-1 (or the pseudogene TRBV3-2) and TRBJ2-1; 7 bases fit TRBD1. This clonotype originated in an adult in good health. Sample: peripheral blood, taken on day 0 of AZD1222 vaccination. The CDR3: CASSGVGGAFYNEQFF. The CDR3 nucleotides read TGTGCCAGCAGCGGGGTAGGGGGCGCGTTTTACAATGAGCAGTTCTTC.